The 18 T cell receptor beta chains in this list originate from one sample, sequenced in a study of blood T cell repertoires in COVID-19 (dated by TCRdb to about 2020). The method behind the library was the immunoSEQ multiplex PCR assay. The clones in this table, taken by TCRdb from immuneACCESS, are in-frame only. Not every clone is retained; where verified, under half of the shortfall comes from an unresolved V gene, and the cause of the rest is unknown. The sample profile shows about 440,000 clones; more than 70% of them were found once. The ten largest clones add up to about 12% of the sample. The sequenced sample was peripheral blood. These receptors all come from a woman in her fifties or sixties with COVID-19, enrolled during active disease.

The chain recombines TRBV5-6 with TRBJ1-1; D is unresolved. The V gene lost 2 bases and the J gene lost 7 bases, with 6 bases spanning the gap. Germline-derived CDR1 and CDR2 are SGHDT and YYEEEE. The CDR3 runs 11 residues. In nucleotides, the CDR3 is TGTGCCAGCAGCTTCGGTCTTGAAGCTTTCTTT. Protein: CASSFGLEAFF.

The chain carries TRBV6-2 or TRBV6-3 and TRBJ1-6; D is unresolved. Germline-derived CDR1 and CDR2 are MNHEY and SVGEGT. With 0 bases removed from V and 0 bases from J, the gap between germline ends came to 12 bases. The CDR3 length is 18 residues. The CDR3 coding sequence is TGTGCCAGCAGTTACTCGGTGGGAGGGAGCTCCTATAATTCACCCCTCCACTTT. Its translation is CASSYSVGGSSYNSPLHF.

The CDR3 reads CAWSVEGAQPQHF. The CDR3 nucleotides are TGTGCCTGGAGTGTAGAGGGGGCTCAGCCCCAGCATTTT. This sequence joins TRBV30 and TRBJ1-5, with 7 bases matching TRBD1. The germline V gene encodes CDR1 GTSNPN and CDR2 SVGIG (reference sequence). The CDR3 runs 13 residues. With 0 bases clipped from V and 6 bases from J, the junction kept 2 bases outside the gene matches.

This clone was seen only a few times. This chain links TRBV10-1 with TRBJ2-3; the match to TRBD2 covers 7 bases. Per the germline V gene, CDR1 is WNHNN and CDR2 is SYGVQD (reference sequence). CDR3 length equals 15 residues. The trim removed 8 bases at V and 0 bases at J, leaving 8 bases unmatched. The CDR3 loop reads CASSRGVSSTDTQYF. The CDR3 nucleotides read TGCGCCAGCTCCCGGGGGGTTTCTAGCACAGATACGCAGTATTTT.

Only a few counts were recorded for this clone. The V gene is TRBV12-3 or TRBV12-4, the J gene TRBJ1-1; the D is unclear. The V end lost 6 bases, the J end lost 3 bases, and 8 bases lay between the germline ends. The CDR3 extends over 12 amino acids. The CDR3 reads CASSLLYTEAFF. As DNA, the CDR3 is TGTGCCAGCAGCCTCCTCTACACTGAAGCTTTCTTT.

V and J are TRBV7-9 and TRBJ1-2; no reliable D call. The germline CDR1 and CDR2 sequences are SEHNR and FQNEAQ (reference sequence). V was shortened by 0 bases and J by 2 bases, with 4 bases between the two germline ends. There are 13 residues in the CDR3. CDR3 sequence (DNA): TGTGCCAGCAGCTTAGCCGAGAACTATGGCTACACCTTC. As protein: CASSLAENYGYTF.

The chain couples TRBV6-5 to TRBJ2-1; D perhaps matches TRBD2 (6 bases). V gave up 8 bases and J gave up 12 bases, with 14 bases separating them. The CDR3 extends over 11 amino acids. Germline CDR1 and CDR2: MNHEY and SVGAGI. The DNA for the CDR3 is TGTGCCAGCCTTGCCCCGGAGGGGCAGTTCTTC. Its protein product is CASLAPEGQFF.

This clone occurred once. The chain joins TRBV5-1 to TRBJ2-3, with TRBD1 matching 8 bases. This CDR3 is 14 amino acids long. V was pared by 4 bases and J by 5 bases, with 6 bases of the junction left unmatched. The V gene's germline CDR1 is SGHRS and CDR2 YFSETQ. CDR3 region: CASSITDRGDTQYF. DNA of the CDR3: TGCGCCAGCAGCATAACTGACAGGGGAGATACGCAGTATTTT.

In DNA, the CDR3 is TGTGCCATCAGGGCTACAGGGATAGGTAACTATGGCTACACCTTC. Protein: CAIRATGIGNYGYTF. The rearrangement links TRBV10-3 to TRBJ1-2, with D possibly being TRBD1 (6 bases). Germline V CDR1 and CDR2: ENHRY, SYGVKD. Trimming cost V 6 bases and J 1 base, with 15 bases left between them. The CDR3 consists of 15 residues.

The chain employs TRBV30 and TRBJ2-3; TRBD1 matches at 8 bases. The CDR3 runs to 13 residues. The germline CDR1 and CDR2 sequences are GTSNPN and SVGIG (reference sequence). Losses at the gene ends were 4 bases for V and 3 bases for J; bases not matched to a gene: 3. The CDR3 loop is CAWIDRGTDTQYF. In nucleotides, the CDR3 is TGTGCCTGGATTGACAGGGGTACAGATACGCAGTATTTT.

This chain links TRBV19 with TRBJ2-5, with D unresolved. Germline CDR1 is LNHDA and CDR2 is SQIVND (reference sequence). The CDR3 runs 14 residues. Trimming removed 8 bases from V and 1 base from J, with 14 bases in between. CDR3 loop: CASQTKSSQETQYF. The DNA for the CDR3 is TGTGCCAGTCAAACCAAGTCGAGCCAAGAGACCCAGTACTTC.

The chain recombines TRBV5-4 with TRBJ1-1; D perhaps matches TRBD1 (6 bases). V dropped 4 bases and J dropped 1 base, with 11 bases sitting between them. Looked up from germline, CDR1 is SGHNT and CDR2 is YYREEE (reference sequence). CDR3 length: 14 residues. The CDR3 here is CASSQGYTNTEAFF. CDR3 coding DNA: TGTGCCAGCAGCCAGGGGTATACGAACACTGAAGCTTTCTTT.

The rearrangement joins TRBV30 to TRBJ2-7, with 7 bases lining up with TRBD2. The junction had 10 bases not matched to a gene; V was cut back by 2 bases and J by 3 bases. Germline CDR1 is GTSNPN and CDR2 is SVGIG (reference sequence). The CDR3 consists of 15 residues. CDR3 DNA: TGTGCCTGGAGTCCCCCGGGACTACACAACTACGAGCAGTACTTC. Translating gives CAWSPPGLHNYEQYF.

The rearrangement joins TRBV13 to TRBJ2-3, with D possibly matching TRBD1 (6 bases). The V end was cut by 3 bases, the J end by 3 bases, with 16 bases between. The CDR3 extends over 16 amino acids. CDR1 and CDR2 (germline): PRHDT, FYEKMQ (reference sequence). CDR3 in amino acids: CASSLGAEGSTDTQYF. CDR3 nucleotide sequence: TGTGCCAGCAGCTTGGGGGCGGAAGGATCGACAGATACGCAGTATTTT. Full variable domain (missing parts from reference TRBV13 and TRBJ2-3): AAGVIQSPRHLIKEKRETATLKCYPIPRHDTVYWYQQGPGQDPQFLISFYEKMQSDKGSIPDRFSAQQFSDYHSELNMSSLELGDSALYFCASSLGAEGSTDTQYFGPGTRLTVL.

The V and J genes are TRBV9 and TRBJ2-1; D is possibly TRBD1 (6 bases). From germline, CDR1 is SGDLS and CDR2 YYNGEE. The V end was cut by 2 bases, the J end by 9 bases, with 18 bases between. The CDR3 extends over 15 amino acids. CDR3 DNA: TGTGCCAGCAGCGTCTCGAGGGGGAGTACAGGTGAGCAGTTCTTC. Its protein product is CASSVSRGSTGEQFF.

The CDR3, as DNA: TGTGCTAGTGGTGCCAGCCTAGCGGGGGGGCCCAGGGCCAAAAACATTCAGTACTTC. This translates into CASGASLAGGPRAKNIQYF. This chain connects TRBV12-5 to TRBJ2-4, with 12 positions matching TRBD2. V was clipped by 5 bases and J by 1 base; unmatched bases: 12. The CDR3 spans 19 residues. Germline lookup yields CDR1 LGHNT and CDR2 FRNRAP.

The rearrangement links TRBV11-2 to TRBJ2-1; 13 bases match TRBD2. V was pared by 4 bases and J by 0 bases, with 9 bases of the junction left unmatched. Germline-derived CDR1 and CDR2 are SGHAT and FQNNGV. The CDR3 contains 19 residues. CDR3: CASSYTSGGAPSSYNEQFF. In DNA, the CDR3 is TGTGCCAGCAGCTACACTAGCGGGGGGGCCCCCAGCTCCTACAATGAGCAGTTCTTC.

The gene calls are TRBV2 and TRBJ1-1; D call uncertain. With 4 bases removed from V and 9 bases from J, the gap between germline ends came to 9 bases. This CDR3 contains 11 residues. Germline V lookup: CDR1 SNHLY, CDR2 FYNNEI. CDR3 residues: CASSGTVKAFF. The CDR3 DNA reads as TGTGCCAGCAGTGGAACGGTGAAAGCTTTCTTT.